This T cell receptor (beta chain) was captured by sequencing in a study of cytomegalovirus exposure and HLA in healthy donors. Primers: 60 Vbeta forward and 13 Jbeta reverse. Measured with immunoSEQ multiplex PCR; TCRdb has only the in-frame clones, and not every one. The table has roughly 92,000 clones, 6.5% to 8% seen once. The V and J ends lost 1 base and 0 bases respectively, with 7 bases between them. Germline CDR1 and CDR2: SNHLY and FYNNEI. This CDR3 is 15 amino acids long. The TCR originated in a man in his fifties or sixties in good health and CMV-seronegative. Source material: PBMCs. This chain links TRBV2 with TRBJ1-5; TRBD1 might be the D (5 bases). The CDR3 is CASSEGQNSNQPQHF. The CDR3 nucleotides read TGTGCCAGCAGTGAAGGACAGAATAGCAATCAGCCCCAGCATTTT.